This TCR beta chain appears in the sequencing data of a study of blood T cell repertoires in COVID-19. Germline assignment: CDR1 MDHEN and CDR2 SYDVKM. This CDR3 comprises 16 residues. The germline V and J ends were trimmed by 3 bases and 8 bases, with 19 bases remaining between them. The protocol was immunoSEQ multiplex PCR, while the TCRdb copy is restricted to in-frame clones and leaves out a portion. This sample has 130,000 or so clones; about 76% occur once, and the top ten carry 15% to 25%. Sequencing was carried out using peripheral blood. The gene calls are TRBV28 and TRBJ1-4; a weak D match, TRBD1 (5 bases). This TCR was recovered from a man aged 80 or over with acute or convalescent COVID-19. The DNA of the CDR3 is TGTGCCAGCAGTTTCAAGATCGCTACAGGTCCGGAAAAACTGTTTTTT. Translation: CASSFKIATGPEKLFF.